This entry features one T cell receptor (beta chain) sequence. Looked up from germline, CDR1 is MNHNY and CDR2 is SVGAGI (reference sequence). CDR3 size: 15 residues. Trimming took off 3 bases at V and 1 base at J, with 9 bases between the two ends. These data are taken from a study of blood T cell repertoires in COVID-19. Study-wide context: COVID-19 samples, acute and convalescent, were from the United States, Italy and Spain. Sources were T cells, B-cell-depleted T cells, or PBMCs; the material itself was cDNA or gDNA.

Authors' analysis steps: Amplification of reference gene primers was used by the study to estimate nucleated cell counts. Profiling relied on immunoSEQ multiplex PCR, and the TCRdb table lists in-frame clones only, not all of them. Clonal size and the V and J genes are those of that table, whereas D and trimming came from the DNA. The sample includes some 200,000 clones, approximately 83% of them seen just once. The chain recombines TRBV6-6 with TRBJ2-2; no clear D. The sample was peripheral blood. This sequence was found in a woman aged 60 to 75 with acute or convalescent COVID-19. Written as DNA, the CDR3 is TGTGCCAGCAGTTATAAGCTAGGGAACACCGGGGAGCTGTTTTTT. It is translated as CASSYKLGNTGELFF.